This T cell receptor beta chain was identified in a study of cytomegalovirus exposure and HLA in healthy donors (TCRdb year 2017). A note on the overall study: In an earlier analysis of fewer than 750 of the donors, roughly 300 Gb of sequence data and 100 million or so unique TCR beta sequences from roughly 190 million T cells were reported. In addition to the first cohort of 666 subjects, a separate validation cohort of approximately 120 different subjects was used. Among some 410 genotyped donors of the cohort, an average of around 250,000 unique TCR beta nucleotide sequences was sequenced per donor, of which about 18% were non-productive. Using immunosequencing, the study profiled T cell repertoires from about 610 subjects and related those repertoires to cytomegalovirus serostatus. To predict cytomegalovirus infection status, the study brought together high-throughput TCR immunosequencing, statistical association of individual TCRs with disease status, and machine learning. Of the approximately 400 genotyped donors, roughly 76% were placed in the genetic ancestry cluster associated with self-reported Caucasian donors. A later genetic analysis took genome-wide SNP genotypes for about 60% of the roughly 670 donors and used that subset as a discovery cohort. Every repertoire in the discovery cohort had been generated on one and the same sequencing platform. An earlier analysis of around 540 of the donors applied high-throughput TCR beta sequencing to assess whether each TCR beta V gene segment acted as functional or pseudogenic. HLA typing covered class I and class II loci at four-digit resolution. Donor age, sex, ethnicity and CMV serostatus were collected together with the repertoire data. In the later analysis, no new phenotypic data were used to find candidate immune exposures; instead, reliance was placed on TCR beta sequences and their occurrence across donors. Because of strong linkage in the cohort, five DR-DQ haplotypes were treated as single units for association and clustering. An early release covering approximately 600 HLA-typed donors comprised approximately 300 gigabases of sequencing data and 85 million or so unique TCR sequences. The study aimed to test whether cataloging public T cell receptors could reveal signatures of past pathogen exposure. A later analysis re-analyzed previously published TCR beta repertoires from about 730 donors and added high-resolution HLA genotyping to study TCR occurrence patterns. The number of donors typed differed by locus, with 629-630 for A, B, C, DRB1 and DQB1, around 500 for DQA1, under 610 for DPA1, and some 440 for DPB1. The full study reports these points: A total of roughly 160 TCR beta chains were listed by the study as associated with cytomegalovirus. While some public TCRs were present in many individuals, most TCR sequences turned up only very rarely across donors. A cluster of highly shared sequence variants was judged likely to be a technical artifact of the sequencing pipeline. In a later analysis, HLA-associated TCR beta chains showed more clonal expansion and lower generation probabilities than non-associated chains that were equally common. In a later genetic analysis, fewer N-insertions in productive TCRs were reported among donors in an Asian-associated ancestry cluster than the roughly 700-donor mean. The earlier analysis of some 560 of the donors excluded approximately 15 rarely observed V segments, including chromosome 9 orphons, because counts were too low. In a later analysis, TCR association rates were found to vary across HLA loci, with the most associated TCRs seen for DRB1 alleles and the fewest for HLA-C alleles. In a later analysis, most CMV-associated TCR beta chains were found to appear HLA-restricted, with HLA associations seemingly driven largely by CMV exposure. HLA typing was unavailable for some donors at each locus, so association tests used only the typed subset. A few of the identified cytomegalovirus-associated TCR beta chains were confirmed in vitro to be specific for cytomegalovirus antigens. An association between a missense DCLRE1C variant and V-gene and J-gene trimming of TCR beta chains was found in a later genetic analysis and replicated in an independent cohort. Cytomegalovirus status was reported to be diagnosed by the classifier with high specificity and sensitivity in both the original and validation cohorts. Immune exposure information for the cohort was limited to CMV serostatus. Because the 87-base-pair reads could not distinguish some IMGT-functional V segments, including TRBV6-2 and TRBV6-3, those segments were excluded. In an earlier analysis of approximately 600 of the donors, most TCR beta V segments were observed in productive rearrangements about 87% or about 30% of the time, broadly matching IMGT annotations. The authors suggested that the approach could potentially be generalized to other disease states and immunological phenotypes. Several of the top co-occurrence clusters appeared to be linked to parvovirus B19, influenza, CMV and Epstein-Barr virus, according to a later analysis. Linkage disequilibrium might explain the correlated functional status among segregating V segments, but an unknown experimental factor could not be excluded. A further reported finding was that TCR beta sequences accurately predicted the HLA-A and HLA-B alleles for most subjects in the first cohort. This cohort had only TCR beta chains sequenced, and the lack of alpha or paired-chain data limited which features could be detected. A later analysis associated around 16,000 TCR beta sequences with specific HLA alleles at a false discovery rate of 0.05. Roughly uniform sequencing depth across donors was assumed in presence/absence analyses, although this assumption may not hold. Assigning TCR associations to individual alleles was difficult when HLA alleles, especially DR and DQ, strongly co-occurred.

Receptor libraries were prepared by the immunoSEQ multiplex PCR assay. For the multiplex PCR, a mixture combining 60 forward primers for TCR Vbeta segments and 13 reverse primers for TCR Jbeta segments was used. Amplification of the CDR3 region of rearranged TCR beta genes was performed with a multiplex PCR assay on genomic DNA. The amplified TCR beta libraries were sequenced on the Illumina HiSeq System as 87-base-pair reads. On the study's bioinformatics: Across the 500 to 850 repertoires, a later analysis counted 78 million or so unique TCR beta chains, approximately 12 million of which were shared by at least two donors. A nearest-neighbor algorithm error-corrected the raw reads and collapsed the reads into unique sequences, merging closely related sequences to remove PCR and sequencing errors. Alignment of CDR3 sequences to IMGT reference sequences was used to assign V, D and J gene segments. For a sequence to be retained, a match of at least six nucleotides was required to both a V gene segment and a J gene segment. A rearrangement was called productive if the CDR3 had no stop codons and remained in frame with V and J, and every other rearrangement was called non-productive. Following IMGT convention, CDR3 was defined as the stretch from the second conserved V-encoded cysteine up to the conserved J-encoded phenylalanine. The earlier analysis of about 560 of the donors excluded any sequence lacking an unambiguous match to a single V gene segment. In an earlier analysis of around 590 of the donors, a V segment was called functional when productive rearrangements were above 56.7%, and segregating when the standard deviation between donors exceeded 5%. A statistical classification framework was built for diagnosing cytomegalovirus status from the catalog of TCR beta chain sequences. In a later analysis, TCR nucleotide sequences were compared against IMGT/GENE-DB human TR gene sequences so that V and J genes could be assigned. In a later analysis, CDR3 sequences and most-parsimonious VDJ recombination scenarios were assigned using the TCRdist pipeline. In a later analysis, each TCR beta chain was defined by its CDR3 amino acid sequence together with its V-gene family, and reads without a unique V-gene family were excluded. In a later analysis, nearly 600 highly shared, low-generation-probability nucleotide sequences were removed to address suspected cross-contamination and a sequencing artifact. A later analysis calculated a clonal expansion index for each public chain from normalized within-repertoire ranks of inferred template counts. Generation probabilities in a later analysis came from a VDJ recombination model fitted to out-of-frame rearrangements, and those results were checked against IGoR. In a later analysis, TCR-TCR, TCR-HLA and TCR-CMV co-occurrence was scored with hypergeometric tests, and a repertoire-size bias correction was applied to TCR pairs. To estimate false discovery rates, a later analysis permuted the HLA or CMV assignments 20 times. In a later analysis, co-occurring TCRs were grouped using DBSCAN, and TCRdist sequence similarity was added for clustering within HLA-allele-positive subsets. Repertoires with fewer than 30,000 or more than 120,000 public chains were left out of co-occurrence clustering, as were five repertoires with anomalous nucleotide sharing. In its TCRdb copy, this immuneACCESS table keeps in-frame sequences only and misses some clones. Where compared with another copy, unresolved V genes explain less than half of these, and the others have no known cause. V and J calls and clone size are as listed in that table; D and trimming were resolved from the DNA. The table for this sample lists 150,000 to 200,000 clones; around 79% of them were counted only once. Of the sample, approximately 0.55% falls within the top ten clones.

The cohort consisted of 670 or so healthy bone marrow donors. At the time of sampling, all cohort members were nominally healthy, though unrecorded immune exposures were likely present. The donor was CMV seronegative and was included in the group of approximately 350 seronegative cohort members. A peripheral blood sample was collected from each donor, and TCR beta sequencing was performed on peripheral blood mononuclear cells. Genomic DNA extraction from the blood cell samples was performed with the Qiagen DNeasy Blood Extraction Kit. About this clone: It lacks a known antigen. Base qualities were left out, and no much larger clone turns up one base away.

Trimming takes 0 bases from V and 2 bases from J, and the germline ends sit 7 bases apart. The CDR3 spans 14 residues, from the cysteine through the phenylalanine. The retained sequence is limited to the CDR3, 42 bases, with the frame set at the first base. CDR1 and CDR2 were assigned from the germline V gene as MGHRA and YSYEKL. The rearranged segments are TRBV4-1 and TRBJ1-2; the D gene remains uncertain. The receptor comes from a woman aged 50 to 60 in good health and CMV-seronegative. Input material: PBMCs. The CDR3 reads as follows: CASSQDEENYGYTF. The nucleotide sequence reads TGCGCCAGCAGCCAAGATGAGGAGAACTATGGCTACACCTTC.